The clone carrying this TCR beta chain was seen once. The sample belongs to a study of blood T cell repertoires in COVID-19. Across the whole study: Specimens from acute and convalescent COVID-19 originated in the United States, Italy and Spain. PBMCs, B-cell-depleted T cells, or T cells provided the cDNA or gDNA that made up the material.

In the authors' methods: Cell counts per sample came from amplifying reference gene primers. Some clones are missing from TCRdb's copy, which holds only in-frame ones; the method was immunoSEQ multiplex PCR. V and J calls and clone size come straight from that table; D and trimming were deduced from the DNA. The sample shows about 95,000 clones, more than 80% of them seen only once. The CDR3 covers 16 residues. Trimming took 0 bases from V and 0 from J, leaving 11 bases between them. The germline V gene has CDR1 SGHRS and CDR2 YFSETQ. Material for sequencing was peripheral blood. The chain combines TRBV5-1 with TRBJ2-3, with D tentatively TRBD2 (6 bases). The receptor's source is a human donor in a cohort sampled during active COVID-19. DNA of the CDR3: TGCGCCAGCAGCTTGGGTGGAGGGGATAGCACAGATACGCAGTATTTT. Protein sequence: CASSLGGGDSTDTQYF. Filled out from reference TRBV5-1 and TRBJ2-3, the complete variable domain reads KAGVTQTPRYLIKTRGQQVTLSCSPISGHRSVSWYQQTPGQGLQFLFEYFSETQRNKGNFPGRFSGRQFSNSRSEMNVSTLELGDSALYLCASSLGGGDSTDTQYFGPGTRLTVL.